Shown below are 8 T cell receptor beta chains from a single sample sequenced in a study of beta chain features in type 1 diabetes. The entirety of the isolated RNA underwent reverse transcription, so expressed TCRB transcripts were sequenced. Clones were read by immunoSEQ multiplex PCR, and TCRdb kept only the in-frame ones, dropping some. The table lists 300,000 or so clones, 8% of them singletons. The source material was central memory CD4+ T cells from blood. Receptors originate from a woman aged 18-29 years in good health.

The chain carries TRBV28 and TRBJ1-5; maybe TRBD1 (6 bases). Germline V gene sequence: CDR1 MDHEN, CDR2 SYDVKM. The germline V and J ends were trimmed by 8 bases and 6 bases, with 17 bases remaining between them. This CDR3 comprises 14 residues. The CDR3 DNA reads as TGTGCCAGCGCGCACGGGGGGCAAAGTCAGCCCCAGCATTTT. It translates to CASAHGGQSQPQHF.

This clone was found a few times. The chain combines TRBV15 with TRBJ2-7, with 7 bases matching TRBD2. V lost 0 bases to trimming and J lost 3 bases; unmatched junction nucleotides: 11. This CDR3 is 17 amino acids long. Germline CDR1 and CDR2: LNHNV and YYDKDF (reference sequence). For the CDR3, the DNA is TGTGCCACCAGCAGAGATGCGGGAGTGACTAGCAACTACGAGCAGTACTTC. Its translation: CATSRDAGVTSNYEQYF. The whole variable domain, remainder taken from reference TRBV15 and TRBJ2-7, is DAMVIQNPRYQVTQFGKPVTLSCSQTLNHNVMYWYQQKSSQAPKLLFHYYDKDFNNEADTPDNFQSRRPNTSFCFLDIRSPGLGDTAMYLCATSRDAGVTSNYEQYFGPGTRLTVT.

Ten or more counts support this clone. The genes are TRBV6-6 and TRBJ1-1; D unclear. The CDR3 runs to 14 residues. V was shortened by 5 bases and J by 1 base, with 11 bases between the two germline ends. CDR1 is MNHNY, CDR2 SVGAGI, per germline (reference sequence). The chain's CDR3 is CASSATRTNTEAFF. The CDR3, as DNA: TGTGCCAGCAGTGCCACCAGGACGAACACTGAAGCTTTCTTT.

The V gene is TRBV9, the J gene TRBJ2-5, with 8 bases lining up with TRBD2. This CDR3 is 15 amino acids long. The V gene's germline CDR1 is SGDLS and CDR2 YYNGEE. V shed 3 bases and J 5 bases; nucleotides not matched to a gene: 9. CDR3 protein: CASSGRSGSGETQYF. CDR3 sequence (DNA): TGTGCCAGCAGCGGGAGAAGCGGGAGTGGGGAGACCCAGTACTTC.

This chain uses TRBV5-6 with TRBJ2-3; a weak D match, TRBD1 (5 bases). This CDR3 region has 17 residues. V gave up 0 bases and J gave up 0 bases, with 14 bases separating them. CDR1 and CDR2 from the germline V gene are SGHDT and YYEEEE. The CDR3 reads CASSLVWGTGSTDTQYF. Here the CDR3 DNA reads TGTGCCAGCAGCTTGGTTTGGGGCACCGGAAGCACAGATACGCAGTATTTT.

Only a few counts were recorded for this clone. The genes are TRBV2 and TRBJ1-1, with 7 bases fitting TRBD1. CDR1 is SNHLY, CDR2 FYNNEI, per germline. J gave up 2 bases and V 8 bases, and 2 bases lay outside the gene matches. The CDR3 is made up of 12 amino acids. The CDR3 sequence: CASRDSNTEAFF. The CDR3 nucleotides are TGTGCCAGCCGGGACAGCAACACTGAAGCTTTCTTT. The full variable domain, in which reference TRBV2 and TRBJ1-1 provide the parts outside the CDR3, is EPEVTQTPSHQVTQMGQEVILRCVPISNHLYFYWYRQILGQKVEFLVSFYNNEISEKSEIFDDQFSVERPDGSNFTLKIRSTKLEDSAMYFCASRDSNTEAFFGQGTRLTVV.

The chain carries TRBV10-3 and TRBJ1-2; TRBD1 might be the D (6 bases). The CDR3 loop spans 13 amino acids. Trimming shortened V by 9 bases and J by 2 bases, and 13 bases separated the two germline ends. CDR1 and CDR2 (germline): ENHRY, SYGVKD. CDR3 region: CAMQRGLNYGYTF. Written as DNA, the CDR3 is TGTGCCATGCAAAGGGGGTTAAACTATGGCTACACCTTC.

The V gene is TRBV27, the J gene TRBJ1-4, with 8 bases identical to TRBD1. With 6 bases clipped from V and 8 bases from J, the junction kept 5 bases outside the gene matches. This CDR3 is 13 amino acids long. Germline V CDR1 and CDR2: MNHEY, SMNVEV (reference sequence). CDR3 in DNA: TGTGCCAGCAGAACAGGGGGTGGAGAAAAACTGTTTTTT. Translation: CASRTGGGEKLFF.